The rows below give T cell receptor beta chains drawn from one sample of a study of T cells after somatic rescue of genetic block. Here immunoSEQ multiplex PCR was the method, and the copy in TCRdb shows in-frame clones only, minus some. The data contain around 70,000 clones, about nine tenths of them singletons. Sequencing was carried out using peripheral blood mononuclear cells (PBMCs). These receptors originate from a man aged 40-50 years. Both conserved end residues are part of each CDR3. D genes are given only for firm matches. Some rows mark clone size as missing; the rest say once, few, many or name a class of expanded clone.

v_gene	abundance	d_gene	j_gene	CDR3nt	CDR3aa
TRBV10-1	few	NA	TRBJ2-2	TGCGCCAGCAGTGAGTCGTTCTATTCGGGGGTCGGGGAGCTGTTTTTT	CASSESFYSGVGELFF
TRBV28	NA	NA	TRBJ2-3	TGTGCCAGCACCTTCTCTTTGAGTCGAGATACGCAGTATTTT	CASTFSLSRDTQYF
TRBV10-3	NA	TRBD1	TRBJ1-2	TGTGCCATCAGTGCCACAGACAGGGACAATGGCTACACCTTC	CAISATDRDNGYTF
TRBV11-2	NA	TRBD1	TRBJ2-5	TGTGCCAGCAGCTGGGACAGGGCTGGAGAGACCCAGTACTTC	CASSWDRAGETQYF
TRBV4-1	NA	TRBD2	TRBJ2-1	TGCGCCAGCAGCCCCAACGGAGCGGGGCTCACTTCCAATGAGCAGTTCTTC	CASSPNGAGLTSNEQFF
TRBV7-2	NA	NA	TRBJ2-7	TGTGCCAGCAGCCTCATGGGTCCTCAGTACGAGCAGTACTTC	CASSLMGPQYEQYF
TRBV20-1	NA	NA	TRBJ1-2	TGCAGTGCTCACACGACAGTGGGACACTTC	CSAHTTVGHF
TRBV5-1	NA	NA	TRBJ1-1	TGCGCCAGCAGCCTACAGGAGGGCACTGAAGCTTTCTTT	CASSLQEGTEAFF
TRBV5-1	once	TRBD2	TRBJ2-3	TGCGCCAGCAGCGCGAGCGGGGGGGCCTTGACAGATACGCAGTATTTT	CASSASGGALTDTQYF
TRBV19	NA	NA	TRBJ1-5	TGTGCCAGTAGCCTGGACACCACGGGCAATCAGCCCCAGCATTTT	CASSLDTTGNQPQHF
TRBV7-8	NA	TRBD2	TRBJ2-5	TGTGCCAGCAGCTTAGCCAGACTAGCGGGGGAGGGAGAGACCCAGTACTTC	CASSLARLAGEGETQYF
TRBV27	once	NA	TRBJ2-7	TGTGCCCCCCGCCAAGGAGGGAACAGGTACGAGCAGTACTTC	CAPRQGGNRYEQYF
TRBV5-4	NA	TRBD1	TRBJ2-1	TGTGCCAGCAGCTTGGATGGGGCGACAGGGGGTAATGAGCAGTTCTTC	CASSLDGATGGNEQFF
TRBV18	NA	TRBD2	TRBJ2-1	TGTGCCAGCTCACCACCGTCTAGCGGGGGGGCCAATGAGCAGTTCTTC	CASSPPSSGGANEQFF
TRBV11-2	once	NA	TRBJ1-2	TGTGCCAGCAGCTTGGACCGTAACTATGGCTACACCTTC	CASSLDRNYGYTF
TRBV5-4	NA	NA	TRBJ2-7	TGTGCCAGCAGCTTACAGGGTTCATACGAGCAGTACTTC	CASSLQGSYEQYF
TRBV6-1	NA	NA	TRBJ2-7	TGTGCCAGCAGTCGGGACGGCTACGAGCAGTACTTC	CASSRDGYEQYF
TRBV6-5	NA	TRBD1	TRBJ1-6	TGTGCCAGCAGTTATGGACAGGGGGCTTCACCCCTCCACTTT	CASSYGQGASPLHF
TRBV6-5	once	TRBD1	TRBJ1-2	TGTGCCAGCAGCCTTGACAGGGGGATCTTAGGCTACACCTTC	CASSLDRGILGYTF
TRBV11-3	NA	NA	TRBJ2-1	TGTGCCAGCAGCCGGGGGGCTCGGTACAATGAGCAGTTCTTC	CASSRGARYNEQFF
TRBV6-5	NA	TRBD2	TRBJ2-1	TGTGCCAGCAACTCCGGGACTAGCGTTAATGAGCAGTTCTTC	CASNSGTSVNEQFF
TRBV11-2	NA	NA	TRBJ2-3	TGTGCCAGCAGCTCGAGAGCGGTGTTCACAGATACGCAGTATTTT	CASSSRAVFTDTQYF
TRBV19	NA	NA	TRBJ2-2	TGTGCCAGTAGTATAGTAAACAGGAACACCGGGGAGCTGTTTTTT	CASSIVNRNTGELFF
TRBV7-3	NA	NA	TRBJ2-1	TGTGCCAGCAGCTTAAACCAGGGAGCCTACAATGAGCAGTTCTTC	CASSLNQGAYNEQFF
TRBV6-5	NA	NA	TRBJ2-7	TGTGCCAGCAGTAGCGTGGGGGTAGGCCCCTACGAGCAGTACTTC	CASSSVGVGPYEQYF
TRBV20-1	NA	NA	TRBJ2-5	TGCAGTGCTGATACCCAAGAGACCCAGTACTTC	CSADTQETQYF
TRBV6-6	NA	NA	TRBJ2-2	TGTGCCAGCAGTTACGGTCGGAACACCGGGGAGCTGTTTTTT	CASSYGRNTGELFF
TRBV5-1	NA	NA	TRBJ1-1	TGCGCCAGCCGCGTCGGGCAGCAGAACACTGAAGCTTTCTTT	CASRVGQQNTEAFF
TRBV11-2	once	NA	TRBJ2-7	TGTGCCAGCAGCGCAAGCAGGGGTCAACCCTACGAGCAGTACTTC	CASSASRGQPYEQYF
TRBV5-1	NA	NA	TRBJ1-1	TGCGCCAGCAGCTTGTCACCGAACGAAGCTTTCTTT	CASSLSPNEAFF
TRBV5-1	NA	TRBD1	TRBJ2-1	TGCGCCAGCAGCTCCGGGACAGGTCTTTACAATGAGCAGTTCTTC	CASSSGTGLYNEQFF
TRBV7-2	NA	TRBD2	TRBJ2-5	TGTGCCAGCAGCTTATACCGCGTGGGGGGGGAGACCCAGTACTTC	CASSLYRVGGETQYF
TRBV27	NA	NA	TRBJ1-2	TGTGCCAGCAGTTTACGGGGGTTGGATGGCTACACCTTC	CASSLRGLDGYTF
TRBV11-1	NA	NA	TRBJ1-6	TGTGCCAGCAGCTTTCGCGGGAATAATTCACCCCTCCACTTT	CASSFRGNNSPLHF